The 20 T cell receptor beta chains given below trace back to one sample, sequenced in a study of CD8 T cells in Susac syndrome. An amount of RNA that ranged from roughly 0.5 to 1 ug was reverse transcribed with random hexamers. TCRdb called the immunoSEQ multiplex PCR reads again in MiXCR, with one record for every CDR3 protein. The data hold fewer than 350,000 distinct CDR3 sequences, with approximately 89% observed a single time. Sequenced material: CD8+ T cells from PBMCs. These receptors were obtained from a human donor with multiple sclerosis.

The chain has TRBV3-1 and TRBJ2-1; weak D call: TRBD2 (5 bases). V lost 6 bases to trimming and J lost 7 bases, with 10 bases between them. The CDR3 runs to 12 residues. Germline V lookup: CDR1 LGHDT, CDR2 YNNKEL (reference sequence). In nucleotides, the CDR3 is TGTGCCAGCAGTACCGAGGGTAATGAGCAGTTCTTC. Translation: CASSTEGNEQFF.

This chain links TRBV2 with TRBJ2-2, with 9 bases identical to TRBD2. Germline loops: CDR1 SNHLY, CDR2 FYNNEI. The CDR3 is made up of 14 amino acids. V lost 6 bases, J lost 5 bases, and 4 bases stayed unmatched. CDR3 sequence: CASRSSGGTGELFF. The CDR3 coding sequence is TGTGCCAGCAGGTCAAGCGGGGGGACCGGGGAGCTGTTTTTT.

This chain uses TRBV5-1 with TRBJ2-3; no clear D gene. The length of the CDR3 is 15 residues. V was trimmed by 2 bases and J by 1 base, leaving 11 bases between them. The germline gives CDR1 SGHRS, CDR2 YFSETQ. The CDR3 bases are TGCGCCAGCAGCTTCGTAGTAATGGGCACAGATACGCAGTATTTT. Translated: CASSFVVMGTDTQYF.

V usage is TRBV5-1 and J usage is TRBJ2-7; 9 nucleotides match TRBD2. Per the germline V gene, CDR1 is SGHRS and CDR2 is YFSETQ. The ends lost 0 bases at V and 2 bases at J; junction bases unmatched: 3. The CDR3 extends over 15 amino acids. The CDR3 coding sequence is TGCGCCAGCAGCTTGGCCCCTAGCGGGACCTACGAGCAGTACTTC. It specifies CASSLAPSGTYEQYF.

V is TRBV27 and J is TRBJ2-7; D is uncertain. V was cut by 6 bases and J by 0 bases, with 12 bases left in between. CDR1 and CDR2 from the germline V gene are MNHEY and SMNVEV (reference sequence). The CDR3 is 14 residues long. The CDR3 DNA follows: TGTGCCAGCAGCCACACACCGAGCTCCTACGAGCAGTACTTC. It yields the protein CASSHTPSSYEQYF.

CDR3 DNA sequence: TGTGCCAGCAGCCCCCGAGGTGGAGCGTCCACAGATACGCAGTATTTT. It yields the protein CASSPRGGASTDTQYF. The chain joins TRBV7-9 to TRBJ2-3; D is undetermined. CDR1 SEHNR and CDR2 FQNEAQ come from the germline V gene (reference sequence). The CDR3 runs to 16 residues. V shed 5 bases and J shed 2 bases, with 17 bases lying between them.

The genes are TRBV5-4 and TRBJ2-5; D is unresolved. Germline V gene sequence: CDR1 SGHNT, CDR2 YYREEE (reference sequence). This CDR3 comprises 20 residues. V shed 0 bases and J shed 1 base, with 25 bases lying between them. The CDR3 loop is CASSLAAGPTLQYLQETQYF. The CDR3 DNA reads TGTGCCAGCAGCTTGGCCGCAGGCCCGACCCTACAGTACCTCCAAGAGACCCAGTACTTC.

Only one count was recorded for this clonotype. The chain carries TRBV9 and TRBJ1-1, with D perhaps matching TRBD1 (5 bases). The germline V gene encodes CDR1 SGDLS and CDR2 YYNGEE. The CDR3 spans 15 residues. Trimming removed 4 bases from V and 1 base from J, with 14 bases in between. The CDR3 DNA reads TGTGCCAGCAGCCCGGAGGGGAACGGGAACACTGAAGCTTTCTTT. Its translation: CASSPEGNGNTEAFF.

This clonotype was counted only a few times. This chain uses TRBV7-6 with TRBJ2-3; D unclear. Trimming left V 2 bases short and J 6 bases short, with 6 bases between. The CDR3 covers 12 residues. CDR1 SGHVS and CDR2 FNYEAQ come from the germline V gene. The DNA for the CDR3 is TGTGCCAGCAGCTTATTATCGGATACGCAGTATTTT. Translated, it gives CASSLLSDTQYF.

The chain employs TRBV12-3 or TRBV12-4 and TRBJ2-7; 8 bases are a match to TRBD1. The CDR3 sequence is 12 residues long. V was clipped by 5 bases and J by 6 bases; unmatched bases: 3. The DNA of the CDR3 is TGTGCCAGCAGTCCCGGGACAGGCGAGCAGTACTTC. This gives the protein CASSPGTGEQYF.

CDR3 sequence (DNA): TGTGCCAGCAGTGAACGGAGAGGGGGCCTGGAGACCCAGTACTTC. This gives the protein CASSERRGGLETQYF. This chain links TRBV6-1 with TRBJ2-5, with 7 nucleotides matching TRBD1. Germline lookup yields CDR1 MNHNS and CDR2 SASEGT. This CDR3 region has 15 residues. V shed 2 bases and J 5 bases; nucleotides not matched to a gene: 8.

The genes are TRBV20-1 and TRBJ2-7, with D unresolved. Germline V gene lookup returns CDR1 DFQATT and CDR2 SNEGSKA (reference sequence). The CDR3 has 16 amino acids. V lost 4 bases, J lost 0 bases, and 19 bases lay in between. CDR3 amino acids: CSAISLTRKDSYEQYF. The CDR3 DNA reads TGCAGTGCTATCAGCTTGACACGAAAAGACTCCTACGAGCAGTACTTC.

The chain links TRBV12-3 or TRBV12-4 to TRBJ1-3, with D tentatively TRBD1 (5 bases). The CDR3 covers 14 residues. The germline V and J ends were trimmed by 8 bases and 1 base, with 12 bases remaining between them. CDR3 in DNA: TGTGCCAGCGGCGTCGGGGGGTCTGGAAACACCATATATTTT. Residues: CASGVGGSGNTIYF.

The chain carries TRBV6-5 and TRBJ2-2; 8 nucleotides align to TRBD1. V gave up 5 bases and J gave up 1 base; unmatched junction bases: 3. CDR3 length: 15 amino acids. The germline V gene encodes CDR1 MNHEY and CDR2 SVGAGI. Here the CDR3 reads CASSGGQVNTGELFF. In nucleotides, the CDR3 is TGTGCCAGCAGTGGGGGACAGGTGAACACCGGGGAGCTGTTTTTT.

The rearrangement links TRBV9 to TRBJ2-1; 11 bases align to TRBD2. CDR1 and CDR2 (germline): SGDLS, YYNGEE. With V trimmed by 2 bases and J by 7 bases, 8 bases remained unmatched. CDR3 length equals 16 residues. CDR3 amino acids: CASSVLAGGPENEQFF. Written as DNA, the CDR3 is TGTGCCAGCAGCGTTTTAGCGGGGGGGCCTGAGAATGAGCAGTTCTTC.

The gene calls are TRBV7-9 and TRBJ2-1; possible D gene TRBD2, 6 bases. The CDR3 consists of 16 residues. V lost 5 bases and J 1 base, leaving 15 bases between the germline ends. Germline CDR1 reads SEHNR; CDR2 reads FQNEAQ (reference sequence). The CDR3 region is CASSPTRGLSYNEQFF. As DNA, the CDR3 is TGTGCCAGCAGCCCTACTCGGGGACTGTCCTACAATGAGCAGTTCTTC. Variable domain in full (rest from reference TRBV7-9 and TRBJ2-1): DTGVSQNPRHKITKRGQNVTFRCDPISEHNRLYWYRQTLGQGPEFLTYFQNEAQLEKSRLLSDRFSAERPKGSFSTLEIQRTEQGDSAMYLCASSPTRGLSYNEQFFGPGTRLTVL.

The V and J genes are TRBV4-1 and TRBJ2-7; 8 bases are a match to TRBD2. Germline V gives CDR1 MGHRA, CDR2 YSYEKL. This CDR3 region has 15 residues. The junction had 4 bases not matched to a gene; V was cut back by 1 base and J by 2 bases. In DNA form, the CDR3 reads TGCGCCAGCAGCCAAGTCCCAGCGGGAGCCTACGAGCAGTACTTC. Translating it yields CASSQVPAGAYEQYF.

This clonotype was counted between two and nine times. In nucleotides, the CDR3 is TGTGCCAGCAGTTACTCCCGGTACAATGAGCAGTTCTTC. It encodes CASSYSRYNEQFF. V usage is TRBV6-2 or TRBV6-3 and J usage is TRBJ2-1, with D uncertain. CDR3 length: 13 amino acids. V was shortened by 0 bases and J by 4 bases, with 4 bases between the two germline ends. Germline CDR1 is MNHEY and CDR2 is SVGEGT.

This clonotype was counted a single time. V is TRBV14 and J is TRBJ2-7; D call uncertain. CDR1 SGHDN and CDR2 FVKESK come from the germline V gene. CDR3 length: 17 residues. Trimming removed 0 bases at V and 3 bases at J, with 18 bases between. The CDR3 DNA reads TGTGCCAGCAGCCAAGATTGGGAACCGTATCTCTACTACGAGCAGTACTTC. Its translation: CASSQDWEPYLYYEQYF.

The chain combines TRBV6-6 with TRBJ1-1, with D hard to call. This CDR3 comprises 13 residues. The germline V gene has CDR1 MNHNY and CDR2 SVGAGI (reference sequence). The V end lost 7 bases, the J end lost 6 bases, and 15 bases lay between the germline ends. The CDR3 here is CASTLSGYAEAFF. The CDR3 nucleotides are TGTGCCAGCACCTTGTCTGGGTACGCTGAAGCTTTCTTT.